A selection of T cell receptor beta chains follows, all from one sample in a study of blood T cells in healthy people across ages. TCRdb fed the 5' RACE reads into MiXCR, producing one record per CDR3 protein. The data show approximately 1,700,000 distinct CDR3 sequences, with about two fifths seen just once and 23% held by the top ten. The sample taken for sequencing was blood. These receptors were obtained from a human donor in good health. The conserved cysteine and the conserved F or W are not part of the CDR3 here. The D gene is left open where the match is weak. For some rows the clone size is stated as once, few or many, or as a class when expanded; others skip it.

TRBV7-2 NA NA ASSPEGRSAFTDTQY
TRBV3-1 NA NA ASSQDGEADQETQY
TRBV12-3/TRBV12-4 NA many ASSVGLSAYGYT
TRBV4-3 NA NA ASSQGRENNEKLF
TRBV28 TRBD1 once ASSTGVPYEQY
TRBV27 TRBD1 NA ASSLSPGGYGYGYT
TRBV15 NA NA ATSRDYGIGGNTEAF
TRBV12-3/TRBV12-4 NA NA ASSSGGPRGNQPQH
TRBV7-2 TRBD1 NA ASSFDREVQPQH
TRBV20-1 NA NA SATREGVGNQPQH
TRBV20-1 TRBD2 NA NASGHSGGSYNEQF
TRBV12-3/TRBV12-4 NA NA ASTPGNTGELF
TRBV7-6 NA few ASSQTGRTETQY
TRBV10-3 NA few AISAVRGDEQY
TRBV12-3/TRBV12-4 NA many ASSLGGDTQY
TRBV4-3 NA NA ASSQDWMGELF
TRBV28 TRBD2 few ASTQLAGANYEQY
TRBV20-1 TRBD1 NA SAQEMRQGYGYT
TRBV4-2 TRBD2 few ASSQNAYSGTSGYTQY
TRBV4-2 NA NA ASSQDGGGWNTEAF
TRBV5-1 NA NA ASSLNTNPEGYT
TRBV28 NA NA ASSFQQGGGPNEKLF
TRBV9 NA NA ASSVRDQGWSGELF
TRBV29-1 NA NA SVRQDTEAF
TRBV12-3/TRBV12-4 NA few ASSFSGGPDQPQH
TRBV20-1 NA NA SAGGGGWGNRPQH
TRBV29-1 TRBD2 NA SVTTSGAYNEQF
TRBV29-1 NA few GVERAGVGFLGEQY
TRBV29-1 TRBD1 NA SAGRYPGQGRNTEAF
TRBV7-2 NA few ASSSPAGSGDEQY
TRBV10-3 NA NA ATSESLPEDPSNYGYT
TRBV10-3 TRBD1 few AISLGTDAEQF
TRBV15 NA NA ATSSWTPSYEQF
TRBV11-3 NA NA ASSVYDQQETQY
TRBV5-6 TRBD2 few ASGTGLAVPDTQY
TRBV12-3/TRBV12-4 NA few ASSRNTFEQF
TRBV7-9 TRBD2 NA ASLLGLAGVYNELF
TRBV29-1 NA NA SVEDIHENYGYT
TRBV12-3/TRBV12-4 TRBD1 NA ASSRTGRPTEAF
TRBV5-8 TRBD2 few ASSLELADNEQF
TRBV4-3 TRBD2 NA ASSQERVAGAAYFGDTQY
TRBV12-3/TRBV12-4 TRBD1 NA ASSLGQVGADTQY
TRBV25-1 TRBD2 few ASLKGGSQETQY
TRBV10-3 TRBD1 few AISESGQPNTGELF
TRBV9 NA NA ASSGEGNHNEKLF
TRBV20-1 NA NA SARDTFNQPQH
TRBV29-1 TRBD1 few SVERQGNTEAF
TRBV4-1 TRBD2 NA ASSQGTSIRTQY
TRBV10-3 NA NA AISELLRVGGYT
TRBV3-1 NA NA ASSWRHTDTQY
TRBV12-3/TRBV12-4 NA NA ASSSTFLLERGANVLT
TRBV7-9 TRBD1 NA ASSHWGTGDLLF
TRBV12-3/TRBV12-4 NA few ASSFRSNYGYT
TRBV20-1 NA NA SALDGLNGYT
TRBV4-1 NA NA ASSQFRGANTGELF
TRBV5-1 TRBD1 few ASSLPTGNSGANVLT
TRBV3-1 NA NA ASSQDLWRGDYGYT
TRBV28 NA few ASISGLLQH
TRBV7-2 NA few ASSFTPSGHYEQY